This TCR beta chain originates from a study of CD8+CD57+ T cells in acquired aplastic anemia. The overall study: Healthy donors yielded around 11 million CD4+ cell reads on average.

Genomic DNA, serving as template, underwent TCR beta VDJ and CDR3 profiling. TCRdb itself ran the reads through MiXCR, one entry per CDR3 protein. The sample yields 86,000 or so distinct CDR3 sequences, under 50% seen once. V dropped 4 bases and J dropped 2 bases, with 12 bases sitting between them. In germline, CDR1 is SGHVS, CDR2 FNYEAQ. The CDR3 spans 14 residues. The sequence was collected from a human donor in good health, serving as a control. Sequencing was performed on sorted CD4+, CD8+, or CD8+CD57+ T cells (not recorded which) from PBMCs. The chain carries TRBV7-6 and TRBJ2-7; possibly TRBD1 for D (5 bases). The CDR3 loop is CASSWGGATYEQYF. In DNA, the CDR3 is TGTGCCAGCAGCTGGGGTGGGGCCACCTACGAGCAGTACTTC.